The subject of this entry is one T cell receptor beta chain. The antigen is not known. The data derive from a study of blood T cells in healthy people across ages. Overall study results and limits: Estimated diversity that came from one million T cells was considered an underestimate.

Through a sample-barcoded 5' primer and a J-beta primer mix, a second PCR was run for roughly 6 to 12 cycles. A template-switch adaptor containing 12 random nucleotides labeled each cDNA molecule. TCRdb re-derived calls from the 5' RACE reads in MiXCR, one entry per CDR3 protein. The sample consists of 650,000 to 900,000 distinct CDR3 sequences, 62% of them appearing once. Germline CDR1 and CDR2: DFQATT and SNEGSKA (reference sequence). CDR3 size: 14 residues. Trimming took off 2 bases at V and 9 bases at J, with 20 bases between the two ends. The receptor's source is a young man in good health. This chain links TRBV20-1 with TRBJ2-7; TRBD2 is a possible D gene (6 bases). The sequenced material came from blood. CDR3 nucleotide sequence: TGCAGTGCTAGAAGGGACTTCCCCTCTACGACGCAGTACTTC. Its translation: CSARRDFPSTTQYF.